This T cell receptor beta chain was identified during a study of T-cell memory formation after mild COVID-19 (dated by TCRdb to 2020 to 2023). For the study in its entirety: TCR sequence clusters from the two donors were largely donor specific. T-cell clones expanding and contracting after mild COVID-19 in two donors were tracked by longitudinal TCRalpha and TCRbeta repertoire sequencing. The cohort comprised two young, previously healthy adult volunteers, one female and one male.

General study outcomes and caveats: Contracting CD4+ clones were located mainly in the CM and EM memory subsets, whereas CD8+ clones were found to be enriched in EMRA. Clones that contracted from day 15 to 85 showed balanced CD4/CD8 phenotypes, whereas a second wave of clones that expanded from day 15 to 37 leaned towards CD4+. The study covered only a couple of mild cases, and larger cohorts including severe cases with pre-infection samples were considered necessary. Whether the second-wave clones peaking on day 37 were SARS-CoV-2 specific was not confirmed. Some responding clones were detected in pre-infection memory, suggesting pre-existing cross-reactive memory T cells joined the SARS-CoV-2 response.

Ficoll-Paque density gradient centrifugation was used to isolate PBMCs. This clonotype showed up just a few times. Its antigen has not been determined. It has no much larger one-base neighbor in the sample; base qualities were not kept. The instrument given in TCRdb is Illumina NovaSeq 6000. cDNA libraries for TCRalpha and TCRbeta were prepared by 5'RACE using constant-segment primers, with sample barcodes and unique molecular identifiers added. Trizol reagent was used to extract RNA from every sample. Amplification of the libraries took two PCR steps, and the second step added a second sample barcode plus Illumina TruSeq adapters. Libraries were sequenced on an Illumina NovaSeq with 2 x 150 bp paired-end reads. Per the authors' processing: The reads were demultiplexed and collapsed into UMI-guided consensus sequences using migec v1.2.7. Using mixcr v2.1.11, the UMI consensuses were aligned to TRA and TRB V and J templates and assembled into clonotypes. Clonotypes were classified as expanded or contracted when called significant by both edgeR and NoisET, with noise models trained on biological replicates. edgeR calls used a false discovery rate-adjusted p below 0.01 and a log2 fold-change threshold of 1. PCA with hierarchical clustering of max-normalized trajectories of the 1000 most abundant clonotypes was used as exploratory dynamics analysis. Each responding clone was given a CD4 or CD8 phenotype based on the CD4+ and CD8+ repertoires, which had been sequenced separately. TCRdb reanalyzed the raw reads on its own, using fastp at Q25 for trimming and MiXCR for clone calling, and kept in-frame beta chains. Identical CDR3 protein sequences are pooled into one entry, listed with their most common genes and DNA. TCRdb's processing, not the authors' own work, is the source of the V and J calls. The sample records approximately 440,000 distinct CDR3 sequences, 15% to 25% of which are singletons. The ten largest clones take up 8.4% of the sample.

Source material: PBMCs or a T cell subset sorted from them (not recorded which). This TCR derives from an adult woman who had mild COVID-19 (a few samples of this study predate the infection). The sample titles of this study are shuffled in the database, so cell type and time point are left out; the donor was told from shared clones.

The CDR3 protein sequence reads: CATGTSGEQYF. The DNA sequence is given as TGTGCCACCGGGACTTCGGGGGAGCAGTACTTC. Recombination linked TRBV15 to TRBJ2-7, and the D gene may be TRBD2, 6 bases matching. The CDR3 runs 11 amino acids, cysteine and phenylalanine included. Of the read, only the CDR3 DNA is kept; its 33 bases are in frame from base 1. The trim is 8 bases for V and 7 bases for J, with a gap of 12 bases between the germline ends. According to the germline V gene (reference sequence), CDR1 reads LNHNV and CDR2 reads YYDKDF. Reference TRBV15 and TRBJ2-7 proteins supply the regions before and after the CDR3; the full variable domain is: DAMVIQNPRYQVTQFGKPVTLSCSQTLNHNVMYWYQQKSSQAPKLLFHYYDKDFNNEADTPDNFQSRRPNTSFCFLDIRSPGLGDTAMYLCATGTSGEQYFGPGTRLTVT.